A selection of T cell receptor beta chains follows, all from one sample in a study of T cells in Graves' hyperthyroidism and ophthalmopathy. TCRdb ran MiXCR on the multiplex PCR reads and lists one entry per CDR3 protein. This sample yields 500,000 or so distinct CDR3 sequences, of which about 16% are seen a single time; 25% to 30% belongs to the top ten. Sequenced input: blood. These receptors originate from a woman in her thirties with Graves' ophthalmopathy. Both conserved end residues are part of each CDR3. Fields, in order: J gene, CDR3 length, clone size, D gene, V gene, CDR3 DNA, CDR3 protein. A D gene is named only where the DNA matches it firmly. Expanded clones get a size class; other rows say once, few or many, or leave the size out.

j_call: TRBJ1-1
cdr3_length: 16
clone_size: .
d_call: TRBD1
v_call: TRBV6-4
cdr3_nt: TGTGCCAGCAGTGACTTAACGACAGGGGAGTTCGATGAAGCTTTCTTT
cdr3_aa: CASSDLTTGEFDEAFF

j_call: TRBJ2-3
cdr3_length: 16
clone_size: many
d_call: TRBD1
v_call: TRBV7-6
cdr3_nt: TGTGCCAGCAGCTTACGGGACAGGGTTTTCGCAGATACGCAGTATTTT
cdr3_aa: CASSLRDRVFADTQYF

j_call: TRBJ2-1
cdr3_length: 15
clone_size: .
d_call: .
v_call: TRBV27
cdr3_nt: TGTGCCAGCACTCGCGGTTCTAGCTCCTACAATGAGCAGTTCTTC
cdr3_aa: CASTRGSSSYNEQFF

j_call: TRBJ2-1
cdr3_length: 12
clone_size: many
d_call: .
v_call: TRBV18
cdr3_nt: TGTGCCAGCTCACCACCCCGGGGTGGGCAGTTCTTC
cdr3_aa: CASSPPRGGQFF

j_call: TRBJ2-1
cdr3_length: 12
clone_size: many
d_call: .
v_call: TRBV6-2/TRBV6-3
cdr3_nt: TGTGCCAGCGAGTCTTTTCTCAATGAGCAGTTCTTC
cdr3_aa: CASESFLNEQFF

j_call: TRBJ2-3
cdr3_length: 14
clone_size: many
d_call: TRBD2
v_call: TRBV7-2
cdr3_nt: TGTGCCAGCAGCTCGGGGGGAACCACAGATACGCAGTATTTT
cdr3_aa: CASSSGGTTDTQYF

j_call: TRBJ2-1
cdr3_length: 14
clone_size: many
d_call: TRBD1
v_call: TRBV28
cdr3_nt: TGTGCCAGCAGTCTAGGGACAGCCTACAATGAGCAGTTCTTC
cdr3_aa: CASSLGTAYNEQFF

j_call: TRBJ2-1
cdr3_length: 14
clone_size: many
d_call: .
v_call: TRBV11-1
cdr3_nt: TGTGCCAGCAGCGACCGGGACAAACACAATGAGCAGTTCTTC
cdr3_aa: CASSDRDKHNEQFF

j_call: TRBJ1-4
cdr3_length: 15
clone_size: few
d_call: .
v_call: TRBV5-1
cdr3_nt: TGCGCCAGCAGCTTGGGGGCAGCAACTAATGAAAAACTGTTTTTT
cdr3_aa: CASSLGAATNEKLFF

j_call: TRBJ2-7
cdr3_length: 14
clone_size: many
d_call: TRBD2
v_call: TRBV3-1
cdr3_nt: TGTGCCAGCAGCGGGACTAGCGGGGGATACGAGCAGTACTTC
cdr3_aa: CASSGTSGGYEQYF

j_call: TRBJ2-7
cdr3_length: 17
clone_size: .
d_call: .
v_call: TRBV14
cdr3_nt: TGTGCCAGCAGCCATGGCAGATCTAGGGACGTGACCTACGAGCAGTACTTC
cdr3_aa: CASSHGRSRDVTYEQYF

j_call: TRBJ1-4
cdr3_length: 13
clone_size: many
d_call: .
v_call: TRBV12-3/TRBV12-4
cdr3_nt: TGTGCCAGCAGTTTTATTGGGACTGAAAAACTGTTTTTT
cdr3_aa: CASSFIGTEKLFF

j_call: TRBJ2-1
cdr3_length: 16
clone_size: few
d_call: TRBD2
v_call: TRBV27
cdr3_nt: TGTGCCAGCAGTACCGGGACTAGCGGGAGACACAATGAGCAGTTCTTC
cdr3_aa: CASSTGTSGRHNEQFF

j_call: TRBJ2-7
cdr3_length: 14
clone_size: .
d_call: .
v_call: TRBV4-3
cdr3_nt: TGCGCCAGCAGCCAAGATCAGGGGACCTGCGAGCAGTACTTC
cdr3_aa: CASSQDQGTCEQYF

j_call: TRBJ2-1
cdr3_length: 12
clone_size: .
d_call: .
v_call: TRBV24-1
cdr3_nt: TGTGCCACCAGTGAATTGGGGAATGAGCAGTTCTTC
cdr3_aa: CATSELGNEQFF

j_call: TRBJ1-2
cdr3_length: 14
clone_size: .
d_call: .
v_call: TRBV30
cdr3_nt: TGTGCCTGGAGTGTATCAGGGGCAAACTATGGCTACACCTTC
cdr3_aa: CAWSVSGANYGYTF

j_call: TRBJ2-7
cdr3_length: 16
clone_size: .
d_call: TRBD1
v_call: TRBV4-3
cdr3_nt: TGCGCCAGCAGCCAAGATCATCAGGGGGCGCGGTACGAGCAGTACTTC
cdr3_aa: CASSQDHQGARYEQYF

j_call: TRBJ1-1
cdr3_length: 15
clone_size: many
d_call: TRBD1
v_call: TRBV11-2
cdr3_nt: TGTGCCAGCAGCTTAGATGGGACAGGAAGGACTGAAGCTTTCTTT
cdr3_aa: CASSLDGTGRTEAFF

j_call: TRBJ2-7
cdr3_length: 14
clone_size: .
d_call: TRBD1
v_call: TRBV30
cdr3_nt: TGTGCCTGGAGTGGGGGACAGTGGGCCTACGAGCAGTACTTC
cdr3_aa: CAWSGGQWAYEQYF

j_call: TRBJ2-7
cdr3_length: 16
clone_size: many
d_call: .
v_call: TRBV7-2
cdr3_nt: TGTGCCAGCACCGTGGGCCATGGCGGAAGCTCCTACGAGCAGTACTTC
cdr3_aa: CASTVGHGGSSYEQYF

j_call: TRBJ2-5
cdr3_length: 17
clone_size: few
d_call: .
v_call: TRBV6-2/TRBV6-3
cdr3_nt: TGTGCCAGCAGTTACTCGAGGGGCAGGGCCCCCCAAGAGACCCAGTACTTC
cdr3_aa: CASSYSRGRAPQETQYF

j_call: TRBJ2-2
cdr3_length: 14
clone_size: few
d_call: .
v_call: TRBV3-1
cdr3_nt: TGTGCCAGCAGCCCCTCCCACTACACCGGGGAGCTGTTTTTT
cdr3_aa: CASSPSHYTGELFF

j_call: TRBJ1-2
cdr3_length: 13
clone_size: many
d_call: TRBD1
v_call: TRBV18
cdr3_nt: TGTGCCAGCTCACCAGGACAGGGCGGGGGCTACACCTTC
cdr3_aa: CASSPGQGGGYTF

j_call: TRBJ2-7
cdr3_length: 14
clone_size: many
d_call: .
v_call: TRBV5-6
cdr3_nt: TGTGCCAGCAGCTTGGGCAATTTGGGTGACGAGCAGTACTTC
cdr3_aa: CASSLGNLGDEQYF

j_call: TRBJ2-2
cdr3_length: 16
clone_size: many
d_call: TRBD1
v_call: TRBV28
cdr3_nt: TGTGCCAGCAGTTCAGGGGGAGTGGAGACGGGCGGGGAGCTGTTTTTT
cdr3_aa: CASSSGGVETGGELFF

j_call: TRBJ1-5
cdr3_length: 17
clone_size: few
d_call: TRBD1
v_call: TRBV15
cdr3_nt: TGTGCCACCAGCAGAGAATTAAGGACAGGGGGCGGTCAGCCCCAGCATTTT
cdr3_aa: CATSRELRTGGGQPQHF

j_call: TRBJ1-4
cdr3_length: 15
clone_size: once
d_call: TRBD1
v_call: TRBV7-2
cdr3_nt: TGTGCCGGCAGCTCCGCCGGGACAGGGGGTGAAAAACTGTTTTTT
cdr3_aa: CAGSSAGTGGEKLFF

j_call: TRBJ2-3
cdr3_length: 12
clone_size: .
d_call: .
v_call: TRBV6-6
cdr3_nt: TGTGCCAGCAGTTACGATGCAGATACGCAGTATTTT
cdr3_aa: CASSYDADTQYF

j_call: TRBJ2-4
cdr3_length: 14
clone_size: many
d_call: .
v_call: TRBV28
cdr3_nt: TGTGCCAGCAGAAAGAGGCTAGCCAAAAACATTCAGTACTTC
cdr3_aa: CASRKRLAKNIQYF

j_call: TRBJ2-1
cdr3_length: 14
clone_size: .
d_call: TRBD1
v_call: TRBV28
cdr3_nt: TGTGCCAGTGGAGGACAGGGGACGGGCAATGAGCAGTTCTTC
cdr3_aa: CASGGQGTGNEQFF

j_call: TRBJ2-1
cdr3_length: 12
clone_size: few
d_call: .
v_call: TRBV5-1
cdr3_nt: TGCGCCAGCCGCGGGGGCGAGGGGGAGCAGTTCTTC
cdr3_aa: CASRGGEGEQFF

j_call: TRBJ2-1
cdr3_length: 13
clone_size: many
d_call: .
v_call: TRBV20-1
cdr3_nt: TGCAGTGCTAAAGCAGGCCGCTACAATGAGCAGTTCTTC
cdr3_aa: CSAKAGRYNEQFF

j_call: TRBJ2-4
cdr3_length: 18
clone_size: few
d_call: .
v_call: TRBV7-2
cdr3_nt: TGTGCCAGCAGCTTACACCCGAGGGGCGCGGTTCTCTCAAACATTCAGTACTTC
cdr3_aa: CASSLHPRGAVLSNIQYF

j_call: TRBJ2-2
cdr3_length: 17
clone_size: few
d_call: TRBD2
v_call: TRBV29-1
cdr3_nt: TGCAGCGTTGAACTGGGACTAGCGGGAGTTTACACCGGGGAGCTGTTTTTT
cdr3_aa: CSVELGLAGVYTGELFF

j_call: TRBJ2-7
cdr3_length: 19
clone_size: few
d_call: TRBD2
v_call: TRBV15
cdr3_nt: TGTGCCACCAGCAGAGAAACCCTAGCGGAGGCCCCCGTTTATTACGAGCAGTACTTC
cdr3_aa: CATSRETLAEAPVYYEQYF

j_call: TRBJ2-6
cdr3_length: 14
clone_size: many
d_call: TRBD2
v_call: TRBV6-2/TRBV6-3
cdr3_nt: TGTGCCAGCAGCCGGGGGGATGGGGCCAACGTCCTGACTTTC
cdr3_aa: CASSRGDGANVLTF

j_call: TRBJ2-6
cdr3_length: 13
clone_size: many
d_call: .
v_call: TRBV2
cdr3_nt: TGTGCCAGCAGGGCCGCTGGGGCCAACGTCCTGACTTTC
cdr3_aa: CASRAAGANVLTF